The clone carrying this T cell receptor (beta chain) came up a few times. Its antigen is not known. It was cDNA, reverse transcribed from extracted RNA, that served as the sequencing template. TCRdb keeps only in-frame clones here, not all; method: immunoSEQ multiplex PCR. The repertoire consists of over 95,000 clones, with more than 35% occurring once and the leading ten covering 1.3%. The CDR3 contains 15 residues. After removal of 5 bases from V and 6 bases from J, the junction contained 11 bases not matched to a gene. Germline V gene lookup returns CDR1 SGHTA and CDR2 FQGNSA. It was from alopecia areata patients that lesional scalp punch biopsies and peripheral blood were collected. This sample was taken from a study of CD8+ T cells in alopecia areata. Study-level points and caveats: Lesional tissue from the scalp (especially in alopecia totalis/universalis) showed higher clonality than normal scalp. Scalp repertoires also include resident alphabeta T cells from normal skin.

This chain links TRBV7-2 with TRBJ2-7; TRBD2 aligns across 9 bases. Sequenced input: CD4+ T cells sorted from blood. This sequence was found in a human donor with alopecia areata. The chain's CDR3 is CASSRGPGLAAEQYF. CDR3 coding DNA: TGTGCCAGCAGCCGAGGGCCGGGACTAGCAGCCGAGCAGTACTTC.